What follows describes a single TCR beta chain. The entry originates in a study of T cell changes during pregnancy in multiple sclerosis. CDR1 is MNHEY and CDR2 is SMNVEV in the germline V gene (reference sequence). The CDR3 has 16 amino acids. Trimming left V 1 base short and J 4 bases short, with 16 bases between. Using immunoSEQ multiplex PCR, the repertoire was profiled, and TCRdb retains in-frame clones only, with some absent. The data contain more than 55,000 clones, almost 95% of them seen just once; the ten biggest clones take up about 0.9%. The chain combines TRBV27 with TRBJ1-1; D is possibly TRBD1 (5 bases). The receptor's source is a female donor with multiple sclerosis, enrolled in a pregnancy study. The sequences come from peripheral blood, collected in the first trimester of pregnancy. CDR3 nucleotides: TGTGCCAGCAGTTTATACTTGGGGAGGGGCGGCACTGAAGCTTTCTTT. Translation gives CASSLYLGRGGTEAFF.